A single sample is the source of the 27 T cell receptor beta chains below, sequenced in a study of CD8+ T cells in alopecia areata. Indicated treatment: oral pan-JAK inhibitor, 5-10 mg twice daily. RNA extraction and reverse transcription yielded cDNA as sequencing template. Sequencing was performed with immunoSEQ multiplex PCR; in TCRdb, only in-frame clones are kept and a portion is missing. The table has about 180,000 clones, 40% to 65% seen once; the top ten hold 10%. The starting material was CD8+ T cells sorted from blood, obtained around week 53, from a patient treated with tofacitinib. The origin of the receptors is a human donor with alopecia areata.

The sample holds one count of this clone. The chain combines TRBV5-6 with TRBJ2-7, with D perhaps being TRBD1 or TRBD2 (6 bases each). The CDR3 has 16 amino acids. V dropped 5 bases and J dropped 3 bases, with 21 bases sitting between them. Germline CDR1 SGHDT, CDR2 YYEEEE. The chain's CDR3 is CASSTDQAGDFYEQYF. The CDR3, as DNA: TGTGCCAGCAGTACGGATCAGGCAGGGGACTTCTACGAGCAGTACTTC.

V usage is TRBV5-6 and J usage is TRBJ2-5; TRBD1 matches at 9 bases. CDR3 length equals 14 residues. Germline values: CDR1 SGHDT, CDR2 YYEEEE. The ends lost 4 bases at V and 4 bases at J; junction bases unmatched: 5. The CDR3 region has the DNA TGTGCCAGCAGCCGGGGGACAGGGAGAGAGACCCAGTACTTC. Its translation: CASSRGTGRETQYF. Full variable domain (rest looked up from reference TRBV5-6 and TRBJ2-5): DAGVTQSPTHLIKTRGQQVTLRCSPKSGHDTVSWYQQALGQGPQFIFQYYEEEERQRGNFPDRFSGHQFPNYSSELNVNALLLGDSALYLCASSRGTGRETQYFGPGTRLLVL.

Comments on this clone: This sample also contains other DNA sequences that code for the same CDR3. This chain connects TRBV27 to TRBJ1-1; D unresolved. Germline V gene sequence: CDR1 MNHEY, CDR2 SMNVEV (reference sequence). This CDR3 region has 13 residues. V shed 3 bases and J shed 2 bases, with 7 bases lying between them. The CDR3 loop is CASSFGLNTEAFF. CDR3 nucleotide sequence: TGTGCCAGCAGTTTTGGGTTAAACACTGAAGCTTTCTTT.

The chain employs TRBV25-1 and TRBJ2-5; weak D call: TRBD1 (6 bases). CDR1 is MGHDK, CDR2 SYGVNS, per germline. This CDR3 is built from 14 residues. V dropped 4 bases and J dropped 3 bases, with 12 bases sitting between them. CDR3 in DNA: TGTGCCAGCAGTGTTCGGACAGATGAAGAGACCCAGTACTTC. Its protein product is CASSVRTDEETQYF.

The chain uses TRBV7-8 and TRBJ2-7, with 7 nucleotides matching TRBD1. Germline lookup yields CDR1 SGHVS and CDR2 FQNEAQ. V shed 3 bases and J 6 bases; nucleotides not matched to a gene: 2. The CDR3 totals 12 residues. The CDR3 DNA reads TGTGCCAGCAGCTTTGGACAGGTCGAGCAGTACTTC. It encodes CASSFGQVEQYF.

The V gene is TRBV25-1, the J gene TRBJ1-5; D possibly corresponds to TRBD1 (5 bases). The germline V gene has CDR1 MGHDK and CDR2 SYGVNS. The V end was cut by 1 base, the J end by 2 bases, with 12 bases between. CDR3 length: 16 residues. CDR3 bases: TGTGCCAGCAGTGAATCGGGGGGTATGGGCAATCAGCCCCAGCATTTT. It encodes CASSESGGMGNQPQHF.

The chain employs TRBV5-6 and TRBJ2-5, with D possibly TRBD1 on 6 matching bases. Per the germline V gene, CDR1 is SGHDT and CDR2 is YYEEEE. This CDR3 spans 17 amino acids. Trimming left V 3 bases short and J 2 bases short, with 20 bases between. As DNA, the CDR3 is TGTGCCAGCAGCTCCGGACAGCAATCCGATTTGCAAGAGACCCAGTACTTC. Protein: CASSSGQQSDLQETQYF.

The V call is TRBV13, the J call TRBJ1-5; 8 bases fit TRBD1. Germline CDR1 is PRHDT and CDR2 is FYEKMQ (reference sequence). CDR3 length: 14 amino acids. V lost 8 bases, J lost 3 bases, and 6 bases stayed unmatched. The CDR3 sequence is CASGYRGFNQPQHF. In DNA, the CDR3 is TGTGCCAGCGGGTACAGGGGGTTCAATCAGCCCCAGCATTTT.

The rearrangement links TRBV9 to TRBJ2-5; no clear D gene. The CDR3 is made up of 13 amino acids. V lost 3 bases to trimming and J lost 5 bases, with 11 bases between them. CDR1 and CDR2 (germline): SGDLS, YYNGEE. CDR3 sequence reads: CASSGGSAETQYF. CDR3 in DNA: TGTGCCAGCAGCGGGGGATCAGCGGAGACCCAGTACTTC.

This rearrangement joins TRBV6-5 to TRBJ2-3; D might be TRBD1 (6 bases). Per the germline V gene, CDR1 is MNHEY and CDR2 is SVGAGI. The length of the CDR3 is 11 residues. V lost 7 bases to trimming and J lost 10 bases, with 12 bases between them. Here the CDR3 DNA reads TGTGCCAGCATCACCGGGACATCGCAGTATTTT. Translation gives CASITGTSQYF.

The chain has TRBV4-1 and TRBJ2-1; D is possibly TRBD2 (7 bases). Germline CDR1 is MGHRA and CDR2 is YSYEKL. The V end was cut by 0 bases, the J end by 8 bases, with 17 bases between. The CDR3 is 16 residues long. The CDR3 spells CASSQDRAGARDEQFF. Written as DNA, the CDR3 is TGCGCCAGCAGCCAAGACCGCGCGGGGGCGCGTGATGAGCAGTTCTTC.

J is TRBJ1-1 and V is TRBV5-6; 8 bases map to TRBD1. Germline CDR1 and CDR2: SGHDT and YYEEEE. V trimming: 5 bases; J trimming: 5 bases; junction bases outside the gene matches: 5. This CDR3 is built from 13 residues. The CDR3 coding sequence is TGTGCCAGCAGACGACAGGGGTTGACTGAAGCTTTCTTT. Encoded protein: CASRRQGLTEAFF.

The V gene is TRBV15, the J gene TRBJ2-5, with D tentatively TRBD1 (6 bases). The CDR3 is made up of 13 amino acids. Trimming took off 3 bases at V and 4 bases at J, with 9 bases between the two ends. Germline loops: CDR1 LNHNV, CDR2 YYDKDF (reference sequence). The CDR3: CATSRGRGETQYF. CDR3 nucleotides: TGTGCCACCAGCAGGGGCAGGGGAGAGACCCAGTACTTC.

V gene TRBV12-5 combines with J gene TRBJ1-4; D remains unclear. The CDR3 loop spans 12 amino acids. V shed 6 bases and J shed 2 bases, with 4 bases lying between them. Germline V gene data show CDR1 as LGHNT and CDR2 as FRNRAP. The CDR3 DNA reads as TGTGCTAGTGGACAGACTAATGAAAAACTGTTTTTT. It yields the protein CASGQTNEKLFF.

The chain links TRBV6-5 to TRBJ1-5; D is uncertain. Per germline, CDR1 MNHEY and CDR2 SVGAGI. CDR3 length: 14 amino acids. V was pared by 7 bases and J by 0 bases, with 10 bases between. CDR3 residues: CASMRDNSNQPQHF. The CDR3 DNA reads as TGTGCCAGCATGAGAGACAATAGCAATCAGCCCCAGCATTTT.

The chain is built from TRBV2 and TRBJ1-2; 8 positions match TRBD1. There are 14 residues in the CDR3. CDR1 is SNHLY and CDR2 is FYNNEI in the germline V gene. V lost 2 bases to trimming and J lost 4 bases; unmatched junction nucleotides: 3. The CDR3: CASSEPGGGYGYTF. The CDR3 DNA is TGTGCCAGCAGTGAACCAGGGGGCGGCTATGGCTACACCTTC. Based on the CDR3 plus reference TRBV2 and TRBJ1-2, the full variable domain is EPEVTQTPSHQVTQMGQEVILRCVPISNHLYFYWYRQILGQKVEFLVSFYNNEISEKSEIFDDQFSVERPDGSNFTLKIRSTKLEDSAMYFCASSEPGGGYGYTFGSGTRLTVV.

This clone was detected only a few times. This chain connects TRBV7-3 to TRBJ2-3; D not resolved. The V and J ends lost 1 base and 3 bases respectively, with 8 bases between them. The germline V gene encodes CDR1 SGHTA and CDR2 FQGTGA. The CDR3 length is 14 residues. The CDR3 sequence: CASSLIWGTDTQYF. CDR3 in DNA: TGTGCCAGCAGCTTAATATGGGGAACAGATACGCAGTATTTT.

The CDR3 sequence is CATQPGRSYGYTF. In nucleotides, the CDR3 is TGTGCCACCCAGCCGGGGCGTAGCTATGGCTACACCTTC. This chain connects TRBV19 to TRBJ1-2; D is perhaps TRBD1 (5 bases). V was pared by 10 bases and J by 4 bases, with 16 bases between. The CDR3 sequence is 13 residues long. CDR1 is LNHDA, CDR2 SQIVND, per germline (reference sequence).

The count of this clone is one. The J gene is TRBJ1-6, the V gene TRBV30; no definite D call. With 5 bases removed from V and 5 bases from J, the gap between germline ends came to 10 bases. There are 13 residues in the CDR3. Looked up from germline, CDR1 is GTSNPN and CDR2 is SVGIG (reference sequence). The CDR3 region has the DNA TGTGCCTGGCGCATCCAAAATAATTCACCCCTCCACTTT. It is translated as CAWRIQNNSPLHF.

This rearrangement joins TRBV23-1 to TRBJ1-1; TRBD1 is a possible D gene (5 bases). TRBV23-1 has ORF status, its function being uncertain. The CDR3 runs to 16 residues. V gave up 2 bases and J gave up 0 bases, with 13 bases separating them. DNA for the CDR3: TGCGCCAGCAGTCAAACCTTGCCAGGGCTGAACACTGAAGCTTTCTTT. Encoded protein: CASSQTLPGLNTEAFF.

The chain recombines TRBV30 with TRBJ2-7; D is uncertain. The CDR3 loop spans 13 amino acids. Germline V gives CDR1 GTSNPN, CDR2 SVGIG (reference sequence). Trimming left V 4 bases short and J 1 base short, with 11 bases between. The CDR3 DNA reads as TGTGCCTGGACTTCCCCTCCTTCCTACGAGCAGTACTTC. Translating gives CAWTSPPSYEQYF.

This clone was seen a handful of times. The rearrangement uses TRBV27 and TRBJ2-3; no reliable D call. The CDR3 has 12 residues. Germline assignment: CDR1 MNHEY and CDR2 SMNVEV (reference sequence). Trimming stripped 2 bases from V and 1 base from J, with 1 base between. The CDR3 region is CASSLGTDTQYF. CDR3 bases: TGTGCCAGCAGTTTAGGCACAGATACGCAGTATTTT.

This chain uses TRBV6-1 with TRBJ2-7, with 7 bases that match TRBD2. Germline V CDR1 and CDR2: MNHNS, SASEGT. The junction had 12 bases not matched to a gene; V was cut back by 7 bases and J by 6 bases. The CDR3 runs to 14 residues. This chain's CDR3 is CASKALATFGEQYF. The CDR3 DNA follows: TGTGCCAGCAAGGCACTAGCGACCTTTGGCGAGCAGTACTTC.

The chain couples TRBV6-6 to TRBJ2-5; D is uncertain. V lost 1 base to trimming and J lost 4 bases, with 7 bases between them. The CDR3 contains 13 residues. Germline CDR1 MNHNY, CDR2 SVGAGI (reference sequence). The CDR3: CASSYLSGETQYF. CDR3 nucleotide sequence: TGTGCCAGCAGTTACTTGTCGGGAGAGACCCAGTACTTC.

The rearrangement joins TRBV9 to TRBJ1-1; maybe TRBD1 (5 bases). The CDR3 covers 15 residues. Trimming took off 3 bases at V and 2 bases at J, with 14 bases between the two ends. Per germline, CDR1 SGDLS and CDR2 YYNGEE. In nucleotides, the CDR3 is TGTGCCAGCAGCGATGTCCAGGGTCGAAACACTGAAGCTTTCTTT. Its translation: CASSDVQGRNTEAFF.

The chain couples TRBV12-5 to TRBJ1-1; D is unclear. The V end was cut by 6 bases, the J end by 0 bases, with 8 bases between. The CDR3 extends over 13 amino acids. Per the germline V gene, CDR1 is LGHNT and CDR2 is FRNRAP. The CDR3 nucleotides read TGTGCTAGTGGGCAAAGAGTGAACACTGAAGCTTTCTTT. This sequence encodes CASGQRVNTEAFF.

The chain recombines TRBV2 with TRBJ1-5; 7 positions match TRBD1. Germline assignment: CDR1 SNHLY and CDR2 FYNNEI. V was clipped by 6 bases and J by 0 bases; unmatched bases: 8. The CDR3 totals 16 residues. The CDR3 loop is CASSLDRFGSNQPQHF. The CDR3 region has the DNA TGTGCCAGCAGCTTGGACAGGTTTGGTAGCAATCAGCCCCAGCATTTT.